The text below deals with one T cell receptor (beta chain). This clonotype was observed a few times. Its antigen specificity is not known. There are no base qualities to consult, and no much larger clone falls within one base. The data were obtained in a study of T-cell reconstitution after alpha-beta-depleted transplantation in children (dated by TCRdb to between 2015 and 2016). Regarding the complete study: Using TCR repertoire profiling, the study quantitatively followed how T-cell immune reconstitution unfolded in children after TCRalphabeta/CD19-depleted allogeneic hematopoietic cell transplantation.

What the authors observed across the whole study: About two months after transplant, the apparently early recovery of alphabetaT-cell counts reportedly depended on just several hundred clones that had expanded rapidly and came from non-depleted graft cells. Hyperexpanded clone frequencies declined over subsequent months; after one year, T-cell counts and TCRbeta diversity were mostly attributed to newly produced T cells. In some patients, high TCRbeta diversity at day 60 was attributed to recipient T cells and intrathymic progenitors that had survived conditioning.

Reading the label with the study, this specimen's treatment or condition is: allogeneic hematopoietic cell transplantation with graft depleted of TCRalphabeta T cells and CD19 B cells. TCRalphabeta/CD19-depleted allogeneic hematopoietic cell grafts were given to the transplant recipients, all of whom were children. The library was built by means of PCR. Data came from an Illumina HiSeq 2500. TCR libraries were prepared with molecular barcoding, using unique molecular identifiers to normalize TCRbeta repertoire quantification. In-frame beta chains were kept once TCRdb had trimmed the public reads at Q25 with fastp and called clones with MiXCR. Duplicate CDR3 protein sequences are folded into a single record with the most common DNA and genes. The sample table records about 980,000 distinct CDR3 sequences; roughly 31% of these occur just once. About 28% of the sample is taken by the ten largest. V and J lose 1 base and 8 bases, and a span of 9 bases separates them. In the germline V gene (reference sequence), CDR1 corresponds to SEHNR and CDR2 to FQNEAQ. From its cysteine to its phenylalanine, the CDR3 spans 14 amino acids. Only the CDR3 region is kept as DNA, spanning 42 bases read in frame from base 1.

The chain is encoded by TRBV7-9 joined to TRBJ1-6, with the D gene uncertain. The source of this sequence is a boy under two years old who had a stem cell transplant for SCID, so the T cells may come from the graft donor. This sample comprised PBMCs, mostly from graft donor cells, obtained 360 days after TCRalphabeta/CD19-depleted stem cell transplant. The CDR3 corresponds to CASSLGGPHSPLHF. Read as DNA, the sequence is TGTGCCAGCAGCTTAGGGGGTCCCCATTCACCCCTCCACTTT.